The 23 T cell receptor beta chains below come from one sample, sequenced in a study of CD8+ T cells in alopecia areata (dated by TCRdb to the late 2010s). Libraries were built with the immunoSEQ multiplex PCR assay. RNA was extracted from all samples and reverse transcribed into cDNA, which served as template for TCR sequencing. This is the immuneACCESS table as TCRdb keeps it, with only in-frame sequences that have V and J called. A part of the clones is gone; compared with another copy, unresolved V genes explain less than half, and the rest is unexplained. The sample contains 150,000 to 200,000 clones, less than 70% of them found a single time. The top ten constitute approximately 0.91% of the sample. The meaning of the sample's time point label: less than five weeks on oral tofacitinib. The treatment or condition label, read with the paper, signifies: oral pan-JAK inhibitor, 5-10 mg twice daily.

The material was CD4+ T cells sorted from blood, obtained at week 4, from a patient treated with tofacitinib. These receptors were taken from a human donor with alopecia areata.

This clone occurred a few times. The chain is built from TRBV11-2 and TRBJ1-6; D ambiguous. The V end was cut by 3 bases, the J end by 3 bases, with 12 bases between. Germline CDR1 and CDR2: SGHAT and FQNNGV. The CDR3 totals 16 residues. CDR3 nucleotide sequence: TGTGCCAGCAGCTTCGGGTGGGCCCGCTATAATTCACCCCTCCACTTT. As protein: CASSFGWARYNSPLHF.

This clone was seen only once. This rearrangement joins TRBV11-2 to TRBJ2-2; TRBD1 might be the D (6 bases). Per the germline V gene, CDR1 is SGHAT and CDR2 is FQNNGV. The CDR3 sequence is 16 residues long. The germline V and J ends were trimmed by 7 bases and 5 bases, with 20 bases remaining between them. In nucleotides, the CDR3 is TGTGCCAGCATCAAGAGGGGGTCCATTGAGACCGGGGAGCTGTTTTTT. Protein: CASIKRGSIETGELFF.

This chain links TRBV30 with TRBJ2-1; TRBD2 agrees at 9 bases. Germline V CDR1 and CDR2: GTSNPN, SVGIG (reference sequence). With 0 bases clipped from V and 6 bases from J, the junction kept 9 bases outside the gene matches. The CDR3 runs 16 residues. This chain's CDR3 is CAWSVPASGDLNEQFF. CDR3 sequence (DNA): TGTGCCTGGAGTGTCCCTGCTAGCGGGGACCTCAATGAGCAGTTCTTC.

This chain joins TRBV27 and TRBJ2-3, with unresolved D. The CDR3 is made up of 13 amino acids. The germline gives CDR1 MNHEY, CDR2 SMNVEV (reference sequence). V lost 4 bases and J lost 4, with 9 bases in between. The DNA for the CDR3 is TGTGCCAGCAGTTGGTTGGGGTCAGATACGCAGTATTTT. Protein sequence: CASSWLGSDTQYF.

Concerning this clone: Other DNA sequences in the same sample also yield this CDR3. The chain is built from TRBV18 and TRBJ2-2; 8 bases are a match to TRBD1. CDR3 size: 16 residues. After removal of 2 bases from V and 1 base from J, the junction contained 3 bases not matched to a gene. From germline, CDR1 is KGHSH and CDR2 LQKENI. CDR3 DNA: TGTGCCAGCTCACCATTAGGACAGGGGAACACCGGGGAGCTGTTTTTT. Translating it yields CASSPLGQGNTGELFF.

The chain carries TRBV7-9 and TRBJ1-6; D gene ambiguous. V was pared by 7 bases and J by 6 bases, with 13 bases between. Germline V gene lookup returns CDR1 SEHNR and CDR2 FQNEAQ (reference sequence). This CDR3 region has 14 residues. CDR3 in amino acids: CASTLTDTNSPLHF. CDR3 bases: TGTGCCAGCACATTGACGGATACTAATTCACCCCTCCACTTT.

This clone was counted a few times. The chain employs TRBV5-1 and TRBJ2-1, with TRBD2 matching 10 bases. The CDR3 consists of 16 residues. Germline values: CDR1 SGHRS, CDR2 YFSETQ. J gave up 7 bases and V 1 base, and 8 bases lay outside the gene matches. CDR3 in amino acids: CASSLLSGGARNEQFF. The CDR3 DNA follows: TGCGCCAGCAGCTTGTTAAGCGGGGGGGCCCGAAATGAGCAGTTCTTC. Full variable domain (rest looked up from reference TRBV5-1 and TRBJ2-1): KAGVTQTPRYLIKTRGQQVTLSCSPISGHRSVSWYQQTPGQGLQFLFEYFSETQRNKGNFPGRFSGRQFSNSRSEMNVSTLELGDSALYLCASSLLSGGARNEQFFGPGTRLTVL.

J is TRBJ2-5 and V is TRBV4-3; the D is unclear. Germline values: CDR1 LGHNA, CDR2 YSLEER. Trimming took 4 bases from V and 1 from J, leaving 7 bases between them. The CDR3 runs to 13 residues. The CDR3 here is CASSRTIQETQYF. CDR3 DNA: TGCGCCAGCAGCCGTACTATCCAAGAGACCCAGTACTTC.

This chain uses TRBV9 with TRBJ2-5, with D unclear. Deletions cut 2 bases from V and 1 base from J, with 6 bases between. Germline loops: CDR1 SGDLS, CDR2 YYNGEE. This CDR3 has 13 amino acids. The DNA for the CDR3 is TGTGCCAGCAGCGTTAGCACCCAAGAGACCCAGTACTTC. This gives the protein CASSVSTQETQYF.

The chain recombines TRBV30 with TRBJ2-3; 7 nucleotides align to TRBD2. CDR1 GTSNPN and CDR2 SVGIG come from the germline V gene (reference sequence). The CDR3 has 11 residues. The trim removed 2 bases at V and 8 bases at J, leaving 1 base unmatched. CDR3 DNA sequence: TGTGCCTGGAGTACGGGGGGTACGCAGTATTTT. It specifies CAWSTGGTQYF.

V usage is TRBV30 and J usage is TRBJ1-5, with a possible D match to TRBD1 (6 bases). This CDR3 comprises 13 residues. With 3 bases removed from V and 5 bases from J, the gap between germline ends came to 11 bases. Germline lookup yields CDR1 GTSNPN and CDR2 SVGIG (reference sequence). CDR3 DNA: TGTGCCTGGAGGAACAGGGCAGATCAGCCCCAGCATTTT. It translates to CAWRNRADQPQHF.

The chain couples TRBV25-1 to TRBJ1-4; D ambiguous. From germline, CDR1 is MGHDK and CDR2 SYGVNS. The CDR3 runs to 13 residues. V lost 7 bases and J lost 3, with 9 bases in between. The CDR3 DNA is TGTGCCAGCAATGTGGGGTCTAATGAAAAACTGTTTTTT. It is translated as CASNVGSNEKLFF.

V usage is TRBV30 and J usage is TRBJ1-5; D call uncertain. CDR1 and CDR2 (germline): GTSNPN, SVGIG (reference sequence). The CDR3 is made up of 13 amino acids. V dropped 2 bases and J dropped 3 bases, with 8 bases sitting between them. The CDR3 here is CAWSSQINQPQHF. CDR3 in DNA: TGTGCCTGGAGTAGCCAGATCAATCAGCCCCAGCATTTT.

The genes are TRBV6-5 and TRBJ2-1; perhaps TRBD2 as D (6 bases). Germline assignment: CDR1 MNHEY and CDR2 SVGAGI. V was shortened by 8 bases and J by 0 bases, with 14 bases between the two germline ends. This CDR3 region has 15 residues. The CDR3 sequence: CASRVQGGSYNEQFF. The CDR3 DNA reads TGTGCCAGCCGCGTTCAGGGAGGCTCCTACAATGAGCAGTTCTTC.

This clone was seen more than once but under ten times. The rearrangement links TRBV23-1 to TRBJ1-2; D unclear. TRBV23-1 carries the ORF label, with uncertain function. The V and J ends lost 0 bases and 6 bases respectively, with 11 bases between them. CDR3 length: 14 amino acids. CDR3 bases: TGCGCCAGCAGTCAATCGAAAGGGTTGGATGGCTACACCTTC. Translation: CASSQSKGLDGYTF.

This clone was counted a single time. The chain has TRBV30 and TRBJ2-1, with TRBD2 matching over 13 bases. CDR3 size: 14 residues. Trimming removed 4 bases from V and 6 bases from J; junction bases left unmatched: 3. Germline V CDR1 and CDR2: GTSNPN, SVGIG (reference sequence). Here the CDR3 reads CAWTWTSGGNEQFF. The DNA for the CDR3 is TGTGCCTGGACGTGGACTAGCGGGGGCAATGAGCAGTTCTTC.

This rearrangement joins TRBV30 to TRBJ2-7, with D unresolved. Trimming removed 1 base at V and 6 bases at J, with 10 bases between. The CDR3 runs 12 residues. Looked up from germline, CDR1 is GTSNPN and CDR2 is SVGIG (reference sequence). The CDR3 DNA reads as TGTGCCTGGAGTGGCCAAGCTTCCGAGCAGTACTTC. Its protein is CAWSGQASEQYF.

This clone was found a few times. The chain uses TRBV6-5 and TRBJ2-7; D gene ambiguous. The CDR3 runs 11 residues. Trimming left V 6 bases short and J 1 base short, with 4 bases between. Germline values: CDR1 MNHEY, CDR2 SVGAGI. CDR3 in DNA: TGTGCCAGCAGGCCTTCCTACGAGCAGTACTTC. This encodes CASRPSYEQYF.

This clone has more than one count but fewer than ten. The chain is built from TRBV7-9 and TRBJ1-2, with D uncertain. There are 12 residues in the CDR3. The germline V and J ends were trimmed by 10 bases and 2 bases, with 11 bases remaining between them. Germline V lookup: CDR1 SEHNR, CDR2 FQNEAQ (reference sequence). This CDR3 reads CATGKGNYGYTF. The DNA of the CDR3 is TGTGCCACGGGGAAAGGAAACTATGGCTACACCTTC.

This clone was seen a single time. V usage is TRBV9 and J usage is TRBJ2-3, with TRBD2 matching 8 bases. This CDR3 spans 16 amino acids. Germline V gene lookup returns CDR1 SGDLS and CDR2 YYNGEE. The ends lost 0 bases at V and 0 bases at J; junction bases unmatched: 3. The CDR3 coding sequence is TGTGCCAGCAGCGTAGCAGCGGGAGACAGCACAGATACGCAGTATTTT. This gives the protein CASSVAAGDSTDTQYF. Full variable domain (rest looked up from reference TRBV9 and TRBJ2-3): DSGVTQTPKHLITATGQRVTLRCSPRSGDLSVYWYQQSLDQGLQFLIQYYNGEERAKGNILERFSAQQFPDLHSELNLSSLELGDSALYFCASSVAAGDSTDTQYFGPGTRLTVL.

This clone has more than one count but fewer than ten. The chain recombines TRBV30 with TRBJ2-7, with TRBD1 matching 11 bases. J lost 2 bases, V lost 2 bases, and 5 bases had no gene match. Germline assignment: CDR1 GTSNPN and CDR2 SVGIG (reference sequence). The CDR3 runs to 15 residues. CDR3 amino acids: CAWSLGQGATYEQYF. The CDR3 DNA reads TGTGCCTGGAGTCTAGGACAGGGGGCCACCTACGAGCAGTACTTC.

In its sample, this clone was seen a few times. Here the CDR3 DNA reads TGTGCCATCAGTCCGGGGCCCGGTGATCGCGAGCAGTACTTC. It is translated as CAISPGPGDREQYF. The chain recombines TRBV10-3 with TRBJ2-7, with D perhaps given as TRBD1 or TRBD2 (5 bases each). Germline values: CDR1 ENHRY, CDR2 SYGVKD. The ends were cut back, 5 bases at V and 6 bases at J, with 17 bases in the middle. The CDR3 has 14 amino acids.

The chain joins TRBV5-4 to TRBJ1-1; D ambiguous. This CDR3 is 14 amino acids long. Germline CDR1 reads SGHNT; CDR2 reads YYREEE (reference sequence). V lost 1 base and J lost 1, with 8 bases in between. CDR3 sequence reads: CASSLWAENTEAFF. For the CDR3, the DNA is TGTGCCAGCAGCTTGTGGGCGGAGAACACTGAAGCTTTCTTT.